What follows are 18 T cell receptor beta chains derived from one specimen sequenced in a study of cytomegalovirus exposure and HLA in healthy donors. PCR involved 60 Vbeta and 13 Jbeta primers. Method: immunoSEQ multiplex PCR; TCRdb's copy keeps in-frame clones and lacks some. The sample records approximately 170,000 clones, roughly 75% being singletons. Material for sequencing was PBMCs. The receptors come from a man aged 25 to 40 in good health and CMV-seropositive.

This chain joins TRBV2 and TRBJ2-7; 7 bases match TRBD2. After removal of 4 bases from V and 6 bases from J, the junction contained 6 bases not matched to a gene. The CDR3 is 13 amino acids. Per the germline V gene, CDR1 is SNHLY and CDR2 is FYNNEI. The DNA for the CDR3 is TGTGCCAGCAGTGGGACTAGGAACACCGAGCAGTACTTC. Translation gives CASSGTRNTEQYF. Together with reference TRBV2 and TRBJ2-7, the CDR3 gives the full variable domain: EPEVTQTPSHQVTQMGQEVILRCVPISNHLYFYWYRQILGQKVEFLVSFYNNEISEKSEIFDDQFSVERPDGSNFTLKIRSTKLEDSAMYFCASSGTRNTEQYFGPGTRLTVT.

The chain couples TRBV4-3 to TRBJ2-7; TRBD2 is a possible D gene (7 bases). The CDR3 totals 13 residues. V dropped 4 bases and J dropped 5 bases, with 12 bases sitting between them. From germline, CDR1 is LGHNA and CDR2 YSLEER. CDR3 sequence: CASSPPGGHEQYF. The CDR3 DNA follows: TGCGCCAGCAGCCCCCCGGGGGGCCACGAGCAGTACTTC.

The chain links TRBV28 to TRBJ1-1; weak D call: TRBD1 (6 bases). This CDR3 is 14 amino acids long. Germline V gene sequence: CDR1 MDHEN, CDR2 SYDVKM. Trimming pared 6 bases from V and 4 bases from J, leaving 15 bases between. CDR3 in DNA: TGTGCCAGCAGCGACGGGCAGGGGAGCACTGAAGCTTTCTTT. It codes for CASSDGQGSTEAFF.

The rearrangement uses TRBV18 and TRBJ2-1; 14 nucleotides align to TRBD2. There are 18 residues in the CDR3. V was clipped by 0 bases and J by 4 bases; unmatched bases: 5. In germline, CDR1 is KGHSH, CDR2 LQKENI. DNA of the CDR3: TGTGCCAGCTCACCACCGGGGGGACTAGCGGGAGAGTACAATGAGCAGTTCTTC. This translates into CASSPPGGLAGEYNEQFF.

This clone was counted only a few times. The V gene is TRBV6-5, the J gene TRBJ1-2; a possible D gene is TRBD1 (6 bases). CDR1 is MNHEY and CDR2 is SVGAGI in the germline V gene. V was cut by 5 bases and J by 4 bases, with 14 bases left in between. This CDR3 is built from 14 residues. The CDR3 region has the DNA TGTGCCAGCAGTCCACAGGGTCTGGTCTATGGCTACACCTTC. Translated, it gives CASSPQGLVYGYTF.

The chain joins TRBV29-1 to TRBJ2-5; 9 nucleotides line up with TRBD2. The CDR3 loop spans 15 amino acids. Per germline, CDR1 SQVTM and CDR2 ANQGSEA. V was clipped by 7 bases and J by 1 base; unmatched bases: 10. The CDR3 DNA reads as TGCAGCGCCAGGCTAGCGGGAAGTCTCCAAGAGACCCAGTACTTC. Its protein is CSARLAGSLQETQYF.

The CDR3 DNA sequence: TGTGCCAGCAGCGTAGGACAGGCGCCATGGGCCCAGCATTTT. Its translation is CASSVGQAPWAQHF. The chain is built from TRBV9 and TRBJ1-5; maybe TRBD1 (6 bases). Trimming pared 0 bases from V and 11 bases from J, leaving 15 bases between. The CDR3 sequence is 14 residues long. Germline CDR1 reads SGDLS; CDR2 reads YYNGEE. Complete variable domain (other parts from reference TRBV9 and TRBJ1-5): DSGVTQTPKHLITATGQRVTLRCSPRSGDLSVYWYQQSLDQGLQFLIQYYNGEERAKGNILERFSAQQFPDLHSELNLSSLELGDSALYFCASSVGQAPWAQHFGDGTRLSIL.

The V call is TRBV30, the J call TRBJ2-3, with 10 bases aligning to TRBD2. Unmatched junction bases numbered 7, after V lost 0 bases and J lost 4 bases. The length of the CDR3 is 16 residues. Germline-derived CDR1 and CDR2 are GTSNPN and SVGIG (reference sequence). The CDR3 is CAWSVGSGGGADTQYF. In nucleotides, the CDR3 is TGTGCCTGGAGTGTTGGCAGCGGGGGGGGCGCAGATACGCAGTATTTT.

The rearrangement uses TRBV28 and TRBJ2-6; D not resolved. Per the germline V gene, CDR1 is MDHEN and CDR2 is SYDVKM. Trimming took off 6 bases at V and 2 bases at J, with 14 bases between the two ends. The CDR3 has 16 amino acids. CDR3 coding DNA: TGTGCCAGCAGCCCTTCGTCCGGTGCTGGGGCCAACGTCCTGACTTTC. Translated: CASSPSSGAGANVLTF.

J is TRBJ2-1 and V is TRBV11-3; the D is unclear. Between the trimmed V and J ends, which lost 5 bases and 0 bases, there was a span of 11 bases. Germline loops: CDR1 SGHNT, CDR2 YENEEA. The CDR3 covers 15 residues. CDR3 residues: CASSPQVSSYNEQFF. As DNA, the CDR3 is TGTGCCAGCAGCCCGCAGGTTAGCTCCTACAATGAGCAGTTCTTC.

The CDR3 protein is CASSLGQGATEAFF. In DNA form, the CDR3 reads TGTGCCAGCAGCTTGGGACAGGGGGCGACTGAAGCTTTCTTT. This chain joins TRBV9 and TRBJ1-1; 12 positions agree with TRBD1. Germline V CDR1 and CDR2: SGDLS, YYNGEE. J lost 5 bases, V lost 4 bases, and 3 bases had no gene match. This CDR3 spans 14 amino acids.

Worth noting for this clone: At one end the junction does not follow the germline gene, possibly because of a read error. CDR3 coding DNA: TGTGCCAGTAGCCAACTCACAGGAATATTCACAGATACGCGGTATTTT. Translation gives CASSQLTGIFTDTRYF. The genes are TRBV19 and TRBJ2-3, with TRBD1 as a possible D gene (5 bases). The germline CDR1 and CDR2 sequences are LNHDA and SQIVND (reference sequence). This CDR3 is 16 amino acids long.

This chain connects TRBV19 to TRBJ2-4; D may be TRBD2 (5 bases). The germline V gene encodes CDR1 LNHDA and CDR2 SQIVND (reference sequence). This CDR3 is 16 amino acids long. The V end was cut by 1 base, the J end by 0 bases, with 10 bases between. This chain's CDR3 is CASSIGSELAKNIQYF. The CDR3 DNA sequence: TGTGCCAGTAGTATAGGTAGCGAACTAGCCAAAAACATTCAGTACTTC.

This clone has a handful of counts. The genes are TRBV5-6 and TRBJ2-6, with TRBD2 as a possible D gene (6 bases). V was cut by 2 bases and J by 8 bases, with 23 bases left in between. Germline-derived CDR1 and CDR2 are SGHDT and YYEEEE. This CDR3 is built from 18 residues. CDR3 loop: CASSFLSNAGRRTNVLTF. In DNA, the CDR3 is TGTGCCAGCAGCTTCCTATCCAACGCAGGGAGGAGAACCAACGTCCTGACTTTC.

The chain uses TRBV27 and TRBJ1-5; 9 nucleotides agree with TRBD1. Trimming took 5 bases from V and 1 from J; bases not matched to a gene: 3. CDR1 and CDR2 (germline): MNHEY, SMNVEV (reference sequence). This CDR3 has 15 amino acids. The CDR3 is CASSHDRGSNQPQHF. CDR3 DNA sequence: TGTGCCAGCAGTCACGACAGGGGGAGCAATCAGCCCCAGCATTTT.

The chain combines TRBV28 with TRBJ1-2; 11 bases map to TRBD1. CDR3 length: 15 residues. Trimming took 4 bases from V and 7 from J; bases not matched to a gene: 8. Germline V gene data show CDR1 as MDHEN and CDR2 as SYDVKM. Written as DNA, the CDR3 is TGTGCCAGCAGTTACGTCGGACAGGGGGCCGGTGGCTACACCTTC. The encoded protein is CASSYVGQGAGGYTF.

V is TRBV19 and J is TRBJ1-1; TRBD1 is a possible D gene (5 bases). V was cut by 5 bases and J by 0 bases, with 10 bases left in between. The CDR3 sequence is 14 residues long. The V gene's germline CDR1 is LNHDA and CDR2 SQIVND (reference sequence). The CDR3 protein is CASSPRTLNTEAFF. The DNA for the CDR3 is TGTGCCAGTAGTCCAAGGACACTGAACACTGAAGCTTTCTTT.

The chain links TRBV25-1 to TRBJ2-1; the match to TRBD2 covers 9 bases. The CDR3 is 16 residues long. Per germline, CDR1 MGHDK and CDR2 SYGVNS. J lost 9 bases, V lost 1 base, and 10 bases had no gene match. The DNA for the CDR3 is TGTGCCAGCAGTGAATTCGGACTAGCGTTCGACACTGAGCAGTTCTTC. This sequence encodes CASSEFGLAFDTEQFF.